Listed here are 14 T cell receptor beta chains from one sample, sequenced in a study of molecular identifiers for immune sequencing clone quantification. TCRdb re-called the PCR reads with MiXCR, one entry per CDR3 protein. The sample carries approximately 630,000 distinct CDR3 sequences, 25% recorded once. The material sequenced was naive CD8+ T cells from blood, with Jurkat cell RNA spiked in. As for subset: FACS-sorted CD8+CD4-CCR7+CD45RA+ naive T cells. The receptors were gathered from a human donor in good health. Some libraries in this study had Jurkat cell RNA spiked in.

J is TRBJ2-7 and V is TRBV9; a weak D match, TRBD2 (6 bases). This CDR3 comprises 15 residues. With 0 bases removed from V and 4 bases from J, the gap between germline ends came to 14 bases. Germline values: CDR1 SGDLS, CDR2 YYNGEE. CDR3 sequence: CASSVASGVVYEQYF. The CDR3 coding sequence is TGTGCCAGCAGCGTAGCGTCGGGAGTAGTATACGAGCAGTACTTC.

The chain is built from TRBV20-1 and TRBJ2-7; tentative D call: TRBD2 (6 bases). The CDR3 is 14 residues long. The germline gives CDR1 DFQATT, CDR2 SNEGSKA (reference sequence). V gave up 1 base and J gave up 2 bases, with 12 bases separating them. CDR3 loop: CSARVEGVAYEQYF. The CDR3 nucleotides read TGCAGTGCTAGAGTGGAGGGAGTAGCCTACGAGCAGTACTTC.

This clonotype appeared a few times. V gene TRBV19 combines with J gene TRBJ1-5; D unresolved. The CDR3 sequence is 16 residues long. V lost 3 bases, J lost 0 bases, and 12 bases lay in between. Germline CDR1 is LNHDA and CDR2 is SQIVND (reference sequence). This CDR3 reads CASSISSRTSNQPQHF. CDR3 nucleotide sequence: TGTGCCAGTAGTATCTCATCCAGGACTAGCAATCAGCCCCAGCATTTT. The full variable domain, its missing parts supplied by reference TRBV19 and TRBJ1-5, is DGGITQSPKYLFRKEGQNVTLSCEQNLNHDAMYWYRQDPGQGLRLIYYSQIVNDFQKGDIAEGYSVSREKKESFPLTVTSAQKNPTAFYLCASSISSRTSNQPQHFGDGTRLSIL.

V gene TRBV7-9 combines with J gene TRBJ1-2; 8 bases align to TRBD1. Germline V gene sequence: CDR1 SEHNR, CDR2 FQNEAQ (reference sequence). The CDR3 is 16 amino acids. V was clipped by 5 bases and J by 3 bases; unmatched bases: 11. The CDR3 DNA reads as TGTGCCAGCAGCCTAGAGGCAGGGGGCATTGACTATGGCTACACCTTC. This sequence encodes CASSLEAGGIDYGYTF.

As DNA, the CDR3 is TGTGCCAGCAGTTTCGGGGGAAAGGGGCCTGAAGCTTTCTTT. Encoded protein: CASSFGGKGPEAFF. The chain links TRBV12-3 or TRBV12-4 to TRBJ1-1, with TRBD1 as a possible D gene (5 bases). V lost 3 bases to trimming and J lost 6 bases, with 14 bases between them. The CDR3 sequence is 14 residues long.

The chain uses TRBV11-2 and TRBJ2-1; D remains unclear. From germline, CDR1 is SGHAT and CDR2 FQNNGV. V lost 0 bases, J lost 2 bases, and 5 bases lay in between. The CDR3 contains 14 residues. CDR3 loop: CASSLDGTYNEQFF. As DNA, the CDR3 is TGTGCCAGCAGCTTAGATGGGACCTACAATGAGCAGTTCTTC.

Comments on this clonotype: This may stem from a read error, because a much larger clone lies one nucleotide away. V is TRBV7-9 and J is TRBJ2-2; D is possibly TRBD2 (5 bases). CDR3 size: 18 residues. The germline V gene has CDR1 SEHNR and CDR2 FQNEAQ (reference sequence). Trimming removed 2 bases from V and 4 bases from J, with 20 bases in between. The DNA for the CDR3 is TGTGCCAGCAGCTTAAGTGTTATGAGAGGGCAAGCCACCGGGGAGCTGTTTTTT. It encodes CASSLSVMRGQATGELFF.

The V gene is TRBV14, the J gene TRBJ1-2; D not certain. The CDR3 extends over 15 amino acids. Per the germline V gene, CDR1 is SGHDN and CDR2 is FVKESK. V dropped 1 base and J dropped 4 bases, with 13 bases sitting between them. The CDR3 bases are TGTGCCAGCAGCCAAGGGAGCAGAGGCGGCTATGGCTACACCTTC. It translates to CASSQGSRGGYGYTF.

As concerns this clonotype: A much larger clonotype is one base distant, so this may be a read error. This rearrangement joins TRBV2 to TRBJ2-3; D may be TRBD1 (5 bases). Matching the DNA end better, TRBJ1-5 makes the J call doubtful. Germline values: CDR1 SNHLY, CDR2 FYNNEI. The CDR3 contains 16 residues. CDR3 sequence reads: CATTPGLEQNTDTQHF. CDR3 nucleotides: TGTGCCACCACCCCGGGACTTGAGCAAAACACAGATACGCAGCATTTT.

As concerns this clonotype: This may be a read error: a much more frequent sequence differs by one nucleotide. The chain is built from TRBV5-6 and TRBJ1-5; weak D call: TRBD1 (6 bases). CDR1 is SGHDT and CDR2 is YYEEEE in the germline V gene. The CDR3 contains 17 residues. The V end was cut by 0 bases, the J end by 6 bases, with 19 bases between. CDR3 loop: CASSLDGPRGGSQPQHF. The CDR3 DNA reads TGTGCCAGCAGCTTGGATGGACCTCGAGGGGGGAGTCAGCCCCAGCATTTT.

A remark on this clonotype: Since a much larger clone is just one base distant, this may be a read error. The chain joins TRBV6-5 to TRBJ2-1; D is ambiguous. The CDR3 consists of 13 residues. Germline CDR1 MNHEY, CDR2 SVGAGI. The CDR3 reads CASSPPTQNGQFF. The CDR3 DNA sequence: TGTGCCAGCAGTCCACCAACACAGAATGGGCAGTTCTTC.

This clonotype was seen ten or more times. The chain couples TRBV5-1 to TRBJ2-5; D not resolved. This CDR3 comprises 12 residues. The germline gives CDR1 SGHRS, CDR2 YFSETQ. Deletions cut 0 bases from V and 7 bases from J, with 7 bases between. The CDR3 DNA reads as TGCGCCAGCAGCTTGGAGACGGGGACCCAGTACTTC. This codes for CASSLETGTQYF.

Ten or more counts support this clonotype. The J gene is TRBJ1-5, the V gene TRBV5-7; perhaps TRBD1 as D (6 bases). TRBV5-7 is annotated as an ORF whose role is uncertain. This CDR3 is 13 amino acids long. The V end lost 5 bases, the J end lost 7 bases, and 13 bases lay between the germline ends. The CDR3 region has the DNA TGTGCCAGCAGTGAGAAGGGACAACAGCCCCAGCATTTT. Residues: CASSEKGQQPQHF.

At least ten counts were recorded for this clonotype. The chain employs TRBV30 and TRBJ1-5; no firm D call. Germline lookup yields CDR1 GTSNPN and CDR2 SVGIG (reference sequence). V shed 2 bases and J shed 0 bases, with 5 bases lying between them. The CDR3 length is 13 residues. For the CDR3, the DNA is TGTGCCTGGAGTATAGGTAGCAATCAGCCCCAGCATTTT. This translates into CAWSIGSNQPQHF. The full variable domain, with the rest looked up from reference TRBV30 and TRBJ1-5, is SQTIHQWPATLVQPVGSPLSLECTVEGTSNPNLYWYRQAAGRGLQLLFYSVGIGQISSEVPQNLSASRPQDRQFILSSKKLLLSDSGFYLCAWSIGSNQPQHFGDGTRLSIL.